A single sample gave rise to the 27 T cell receptor beta chains below, sequenced in a study of T cells in Graves' hyperthyroidism and ophthalmopathy. The source material, RNA transcripts, was used to amplify TCR beta CDR3 regions. First-round RT-PCR of the TCR CDR3 relied on the HTBI primer set. TCRdb itself ran the multiplex PCR reads through MiXCR, one entry per CDR3 protein. This table has about 400,000 distinct CDR3 sequences, roughly 13% appearing once. The sequenced sample consisted of blood. The receptors were sampled from a woman between 18 and 29 years old with Graves' hyperthyroidism.

This clonotype was seen at least ten times. The chain has TRBV7-8 and TRBJ2-5; D unresolved. Trimming stripped 6 bases from V and 5 bases from J, with 10 bases between. The V gene's germline CDR1 is SGHVS and CDR2 FQNEAQ. The CDR3 is made up of 12 amino acids. This CDR3 reads CASSFEWETQYF. DNA of the CDR3: TGTGCCAGCAGTTTCGAATGGGAGACCCAGTACTTC.

In this sample, this clonotype turned up once. The rearrangement joins TRBV20-1 to TRBJ2-3; D is unclear. The CDR3 covers 12 residues. CDR1 is DFQATT and CDR2 is SNEGSKA in the germline V gene (reference sequence). V dropped 5 bases and J dropped 4 bases, with 10 bases sitting between them. The CDR3 reads CSAVVGPDTQYF. CDR3 DNA sequence: TGCAGTGCTGTAGTTGGCCCAGATACGCAGTATTTT.

This clonotype showed up many times. The chain joins TRBV2 to TRBJ2-1; perhaps TRBD2 as D (6 bases). CDR1 and CDR2 (germline): SNHLY, FYNNEI. V dropped 6 bases and J dropped 11 bases, with 23 bases sitting between them. This CDR3 is 15 amino acids long. CDR3 DNA sequence: TGTGCCAGCAGCGGCTCTAGCGCCCCCAGCGCTAAGCAGTTCTTC. Its protein is CASSGSSAPSAKQFF.

This clonotype was detected a few times. The V and J genes are TRBV4-1 and TRBJ1-1, with a tentative D call TRBD1 (5 bases). The CDR3 loop spans 15 amino acids. Trimming left V 0 bases short and J 9 bases short, with 17 bases between. Looked up from germline, CDR1 is MGHRA and CDR2 is YSYEKL. CDR3 region: CASSQERGWVRKAFF. CDR3 bases: TGCGCCAGCAGCCAAGAAAGGGGTTGGGTTCGAAAAGCTTTCTTT.

This chain links TRBV4-2 with TRBJ1-6, with 7 bases identical to TRBD1. J gave up 5 bases and V 6 bases, and 4 bases lay outside the gene matches. The CDR3 runs to 14 residues. CDR1 and CDR2 from the germline V gene are LGHNA and YNFKEQ. In DNA form, the CDR3 reads TGTGCCAGCAGACTAGACAGGGATAATTCACCCCTCCACTTT. Encoded protein: CASRLDRDNSPLHF.

In this sample, this clonotype turned up a few times. The rearrangement joins TRBV11-3 to TRBJ1-1, with 8 positions matching TRBD1. The length of the CDR3 is 14 residues. In germline, CDR1 is SGHNT, CDR2 YENEEA. V trimming: 5 bases; J trimming: 9 bases; junction bases outside the gene matches: 11. For the CDR3, the DNA is TGTGCCAGCAGCCCCCCGACAGGGGAGAAGAAAGCTTTCTTT. It codes for CASSPPTGEKKAFF.

The V gene is TRBV2, the J gene TRBJ2-3; TRBD2 aligns across 12 bases. This CDR3 is built from 16 residues. CDR1 and CDR2 (germline): SNHLY, FYNNEI. V shed 6 bases and J 2 bases; nucleotides not matched to a gene: 6. CDR3 sequence: CASRPLAGGPTDTQYF. The CDR3 bases are TGTGCCAGCAGGCCCCTAGCGGGAGGGCCCACAGATACGCAGTATTTT.

This clonotype appeared many times. The V and J genes are TRBV6-1 and TRBJ1-4, with a weak D call TRBD1 (5 bases). This CDR3 has 11 residues. In germline, CDR1 is MNHNS, CDR2 SASEGT. V was cut by 7 bases and J by 7 bases, with 7 bases left in between. CDR3 sequence: CASIGGEKLFF. DNA for the CDR3: TGTGCCAGCATCGGGGGTGAAAAACTGTTTTTT.

This clonotype showed up many times. This sequence joins TRBV6-1 and TRBJ2-5, with D possibly TRBD1 on 6 matching bases. V gave up 5 bases and J gave up 4 bases, with 11 bases separating them. The CDR3 is made up of 13 amino acids. Germline-derived CDR1 and CDR2 are MNHNS and SASEGT. The CDR3 loop is CASSLQGRETQYF. The CDR3 bases are TGTGCCAGCAGTCTACAGGGTCGAGAGACCCAGTACTTC.

The rearrangement joins TRBV3-1 to TRBJ2-4; TRBD2 matches 7 bases. Germline trimming cut 1 base from V and 7 bases from J; bases unmatched to any gene: 4. This CDR3 is 14 amino acids long. CDR1 and CDR2 (germline): LGHDT, YNNKEL (reference sequence). CDR3 DNA sequence: TGTGCCAGCAGCCAAGCCGGGAGGAGGAACATTCAGTACTTC. Translating it yields CASSQAGRRNIQYF.

The J gene is TRBJ2-7, the V gene TRBV5-6; 7 nucleotides match TRBD1. The closer fit of TRBJ2-1 to the DNA end suggests the J call may be wrong. The CDR3 extends over 13 amino acids. Germline CDR1 SGHDT, CDR2 YYEEEE. The CDR3 bases are TGTGCCAGCAGCCGGACAGGCTCCTACGAGCAGTTCTTC. This gives the protein CASSRTGSYEQFF.

This clonotype appeared once. The rearrangement joins TRBV4-3 to TRBJ2-6, with 7 positions matching TRBD1. After removal of 4 bases from V and 0 bases from J, the junction contained 3 bases not matched to a gene. The CDR3 contains 16 residues. Germline assignment: CDR1 LGHNA and CDR2 YSLEER. The CDR3 loop is CASSRGQNSGANVLTF. The CDR3 DNA reads TGCGCCAGCAGCCGGGGACAGAACTCTGGGGCCAACGTCCTGACTTTC.

This clonotype was seen ten or more times. This chain links TRBV28 with TRBJ2-4, with TRBD2 identical over 10 bases. Germline V CDR1 and CDR2: MDHEN, SYDVKM. The J segment lost 9 bases and the V segment lost 7 bases, leaving 12 bases of the junction unmatched. The CDR3 covers 15 residues. CDR3 nucleotide sequence: TGTGCCAGCACAAGGCTAGCGGGAGATAGCGTCATTCAGTACTTC. Encoded protein: CASTRLAGDSVIQYF.

J is TRBJ2-1 and V is TRBV4-2; D is possibly TRBD2 (7 bases). This CDR3 region has 16 residues. Trimming removed 1 base from V and 8 bases from J, with 18 bases in between. In germline, CDR1 is LGHNA, CDR2 YNFKEQ. The CDR3: CASSQVEGEGSYEQFF. CDR3 nucleotides: TGTGCCAGCAGCCAAGTAGAGGGGGAGGGCTCGTATGAGCAGTTCTTC.

This clonotype has a count of ten or more. The CDR3 loop is CSVGGRGQPQHF. Here the CDR3 DNA reads TGCAGTGTCGGGGGGAGGGGCCAGCCCCAGCATTTT. V gene TRBV20-1 combines with J gene TRBJ1-5; tentative D call: TRBD1 (5 bases). The germline V gene encodes CDR1 DFQATT and CDR2 SNEGSKA (reference sequence). This CDR3 has 12 residues. Trimming left V 7 bases short and J 7 bases short, with 14 bases between.

There are a few counts of this clonotype. This clone may be a read error of a much larger clone one base away. The chain carries TRBV30 and TRBJ1-1, with a weak D call TRBD1 (6 bases). From germline, CDR1 is GTSNPN and CDR2 SVGIG (reference sequence). The CDR3 totals 16 residues. Trimming removed 5 bases at V and 1 base at J, with 20 bases between. This CDR3 is CAWRSWSQGSNTEAFF. The DNA for the CDR3 is TGTGCCTGGCGATCATGGTCACAGGGTTCGAACACTGAAGCTTTCTTT.

Many counts were recorded for this clonotype. V and J are TRBV20-1 and TRBJ2-3; tentative D call: TRBD1 (6 bases). The CDR3 consists of 15 residues. Trimming took off 0 bases at V and 6 bases at J, with 16 bases between the two ends. In germline, CDR1 is DFQATT, CDR2 SNEGSKA (reference sequence). The CDR3 sequence is CSARDSGRGYDTQYF. CDR3 sequence (DNA): TGCAGTGCTAGAGATAGTGGCAGGGGATACGATACGCAGTATTTT.

Only a few counts were recorded for this clonotype. The V gene is TRBV7-9, the J gene TRBJ2-1; 13 nucleotides agree with TRBD2. Germline CDR1 and CDR2: SEHNR and FQNEAQ (reference sequence). The V and J ends lost 5 bases and 10 bases, in that order; junction bases with no gene match: 11. This CDR3 contains 16 residues. CDR3 residues: CASSPGTSGVFIEQFF. The CDR3 region has the DNA TGTGCCAGCAGCCCCGGGACTAGCGGGGTCTTTATCGAGCAGTTCTTC.

Regarding this clonotype: Likely a read error: the CDR3 ends without its conserved phenylalanine or tryptophan. The chain carries TRBV3-1 and TRBJ2-7; D uncertain. The CDR3 sequence is 13 residues long. The V and J ends lost 2 bases and 2 bases respectively, with 7 bases between them. Germline V gene lookup returns CDR1 LGHDT and CDR2 YNNKEL (reference sequence). The CDR3 bases are TGTGCCAGCAGCCAACGAGTCACCTACGAGCAGTACCTC. It translates to CASSQRVTYEQYL.

This clonotype was detected only a few times. This sequence joins TRBV28 and TRBJ2-7, with D unresolved. Germline CDR1 is MDHEN and CDR2 is SYDVKM. V was shortened by 3 bases and J by 3 bases, with 6 bases between the two germline ends. The CDR3 contains 12 residues. The CDR3 DNA follows: TGTGCCAGCAGTTTCCCTTTCTACGAGCAGTACTTC. Protein sequence: CASSFPFYEQYF.

CDR3 sequence (DNA): TGCGCCAGCAGCCAACCCTGGGTGGGGGTCCCAGATACGCAGTATTTT. Translation: CASSQPWVGVPDTQYF. The V call is TRBV4-1, the J call TRBJ2-3; D may match TRBD1 or TRBD2 (5 bases each). The V end lost 2 bases, the J end lost 4 bases, and 16 bases lay between the germline ends. This CDR3 is built from 16 residues. CDR1 MGHRA and CDR2 YSYEKL come from the germline V gene.

This clonotype was found many times. The rearrangement links TRBV7-9 to TRBJ2-1, with D unresolved. Looked up from germline, CDR1 is SEHNR and CDR2 is FQNEAQ (reference sequence). The CDR3 runs 19 residues. Trimming removed 0 bases from V and 2 bases from J, with 20 bases in between. CDR3 DNA: TGTGCCAGCAGCTTAGCGATCCTCATAGAGTTAGTCGCCTACAATGAGCAGTTCTTC. The encoded protein is CASSLAILIELVAYNEQFF.

Details on this clonotype: This may be a read error: a much more frequent sequence differs by one nucleotide. The chain couples TRBV7-9 to TRBJ2-5; D not resolved. The germline V gene has CDR1 SEHNR and CDR2 FQNEAQ (reference sequence). This CDR3 has 15 residues. The CDR3: CAGSPKYPGRETQYF. The CDR3 DNA is TGTGCCGGCAGCCCTAAGTACCCCGGACGAGAGACCCAGTACTTC.

This clonotype was recorded at least ten times. The chain is built from TRBV6-1 and TRBJ1-3; tentatively, D is TRBD1 (5 bases). V lost 7 bases and J 0 bases, leaving 19 bases between the germline ends. Germline V gene sequence: CDR1 MNHNS, CDR2 SASEGT. The CDR3 is 17 residues long. The CDR3 is CASNPLPGLSSGNTIYF. The CDR3, as DNA: TGTGCCAGCAATCCCCTACCGGGACTGAGCTCTGGAAACACCATATATTTT.

There are many counts of this clonotype. The J gene is TRBJ2-7, the V gene TRBV4-1; 11 bases are a match to TRBD1. In germline, CDR1 is MGHRA, CDR2 YSYEKL. This CDR3 contains 16 residues. With 0 bases clipped from V and 5 bases from J, the junction kept 6 bases outside the gene matches. The chain's CDR3 is CASSQDQRDRGDEQYF. The DNA of the CDR3 is TGCGCCAGCAGCCAAGATCAGCGGGACAGGGGGGACGAGCAGTACTTC.

J is TRBJ2-2 and V is TRBV12-3 or TRBV12-4, with 8 bases lining up with TRBD2. Trimming cost V 2 bases and J 3 bases; bases outside gene matches: 8. The CDR3 length is 17 residues. The CDR3 DNA is TGTGCCAGCAGTTTAAAGTTCGGGGGGGCCGACACCGGGGAGCTGTTTTTT. Residues: CASSLKFGGADTGELFF.

This clonotype was observed many times. The chain has TRBV5-6 and TRBJ1-1; D is unclear. From germline, CDR1 is SGHDT and CDR2 YYEEEE. This CDR3 is built from 11 residues. V was shortened by 2 bases and J by 11 bases, with 10 bases between the two germline ends. CDR3: CASSLGPVAFF. CDR3 bases: TGTGCCAGCAGCTTAGGACCGGTGGCTTTCTTT.